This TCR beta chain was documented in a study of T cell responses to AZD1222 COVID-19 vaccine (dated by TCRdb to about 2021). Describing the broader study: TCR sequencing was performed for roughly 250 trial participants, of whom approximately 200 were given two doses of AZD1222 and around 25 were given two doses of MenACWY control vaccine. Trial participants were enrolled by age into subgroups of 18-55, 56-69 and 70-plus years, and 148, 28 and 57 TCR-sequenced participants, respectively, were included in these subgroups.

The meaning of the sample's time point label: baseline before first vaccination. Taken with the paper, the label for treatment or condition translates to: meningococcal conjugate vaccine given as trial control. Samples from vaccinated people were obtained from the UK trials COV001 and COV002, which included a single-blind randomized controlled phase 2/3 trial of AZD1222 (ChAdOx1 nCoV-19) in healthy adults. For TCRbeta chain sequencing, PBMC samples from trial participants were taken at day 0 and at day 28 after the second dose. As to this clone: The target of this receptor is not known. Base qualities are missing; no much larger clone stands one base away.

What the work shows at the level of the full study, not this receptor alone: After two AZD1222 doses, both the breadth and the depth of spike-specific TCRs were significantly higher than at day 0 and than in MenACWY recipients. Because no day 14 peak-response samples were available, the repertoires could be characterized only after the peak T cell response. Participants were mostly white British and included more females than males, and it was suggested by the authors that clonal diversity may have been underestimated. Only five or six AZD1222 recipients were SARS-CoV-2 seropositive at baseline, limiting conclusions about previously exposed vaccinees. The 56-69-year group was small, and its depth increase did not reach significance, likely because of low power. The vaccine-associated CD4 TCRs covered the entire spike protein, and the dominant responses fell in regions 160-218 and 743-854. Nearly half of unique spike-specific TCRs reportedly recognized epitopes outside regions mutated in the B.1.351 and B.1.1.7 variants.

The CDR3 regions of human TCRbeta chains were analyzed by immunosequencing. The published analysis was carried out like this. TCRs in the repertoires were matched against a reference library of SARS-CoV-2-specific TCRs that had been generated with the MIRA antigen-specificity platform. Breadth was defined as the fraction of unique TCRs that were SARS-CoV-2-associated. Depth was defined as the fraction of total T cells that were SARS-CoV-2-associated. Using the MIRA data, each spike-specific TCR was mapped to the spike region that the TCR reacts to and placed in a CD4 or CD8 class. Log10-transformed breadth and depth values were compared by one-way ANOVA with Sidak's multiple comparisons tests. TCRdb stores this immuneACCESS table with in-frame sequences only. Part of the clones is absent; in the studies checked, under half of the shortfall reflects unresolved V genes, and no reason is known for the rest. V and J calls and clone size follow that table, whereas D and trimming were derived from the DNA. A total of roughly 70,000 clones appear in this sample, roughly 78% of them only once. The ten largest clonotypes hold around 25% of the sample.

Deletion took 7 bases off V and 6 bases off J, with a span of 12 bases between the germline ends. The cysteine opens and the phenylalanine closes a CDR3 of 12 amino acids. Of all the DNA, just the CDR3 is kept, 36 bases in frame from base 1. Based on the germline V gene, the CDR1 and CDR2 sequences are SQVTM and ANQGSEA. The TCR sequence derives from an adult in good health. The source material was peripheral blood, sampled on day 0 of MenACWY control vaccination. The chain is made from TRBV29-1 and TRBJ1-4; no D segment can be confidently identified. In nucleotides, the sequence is TGCAGCGGCCTGGGCCGTGATGAAAAACTGTTTTTT. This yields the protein CSGLGRDEKLFF.